These 12 T cell receptor beta chains share one sample of origin, sequenced in a study of shared clonotypes between healthy human individuals. The table came from immunoSEQ multiplex PCR; TCRdb's copy has only in-frame clones and leaves some out. The sample yields some 1.1 million clones, 60% to 80% seen once. The sample comprised memory CD4+ T cells from PBMCs. Regarding subset: CD45RA-negative fraction. The receptors were sampled from a man aged 18 to 29 in good health. Some clones in this sample may be carry-over from other donors' samples.

Only a few counts were recorded for this clone. CDR3 region: CASSGLRGEAFF. The CDR3 DNA reads as TGTGCCAGCAGTGGGCTTCGAGGTGAAGCTTTCTTT. V is TRBV25-1 and J is TRBJ1-1, with D unclear. Germline V gene lookup returns CDR1 MGHDK and CDR2 SYGVNS. CDR3 size: 12 residues. The ends were cut back, 4 bases at V and 7 bases at J, with 10 bases in the middle.

A few counts support this clone. The same CDR3 arises from other DNA sequences in this sample as well. This rearrangement joins TRBV29-1 to TRBJ1-4, with D unresolved. Germline CDR1 is SQVTM and CDR2 is ANQGSEA. The length of the CDR3 is 12 residues. Trimming cost V 4 bases and J 2 bases, with 5 bases left between them. CDR3 nucleotides: TGCAGCGTTGTTGCGACTAATGAAAAACTGTTTTTT. It specifies CSVVATNEKLFF.

The chain recombines TRBV5-8 with TRBJ2-5, with 8 bases matching TRBD1. The J call may be incorrect, as the DNA end agrees better with TRBJ2-7. The CDR3 is 13 residues long. Per germline, CDR1 SGHTS and CDR2 YDEGEE. In DNA, the CDR3 is TGTGCCAGCAGCCGGACAGGGCGGTACGAGCAGTACTTC. As protein: CASSRTGRYEQYF.

This clone was detected a few times. V and J are TRBV6-5 and TRBJ2-7; 8 nucleotides line up with TRBD1. This CDR3 region has 13 residues. The J segment lost 6 bases and the V segment lost 6 bases, leaving 7 bases of the junction unmatched. Germline values: CDR1 MNHEY, CDR2 SVGAGI. As DNA, the CDR3 is TGTGCCAGCAGGACAGGGGTGGGTAGCGAGCAGTACTTC. Encoded protein: CASRTGVGSEQYF.

Details on this clone: This sequence is one base from a far larger clone and is likely a read error. The sample carries other DNA sequences with the same CDR3. The CDR3 DNA sequence: TGTGCCAGCAGTGAAGGGGGATTTAGCAATCAGCCACAGCATTTT. Its translation: CASSEGGFSNQPQHF. J is TRBJ1-5 and V is TRBV2; D ambiguous. Germline V gene lookup returns CDR1 SNHLY and CDR2 FYNNEI. This CDR3 is 15 amino acids long.

This chain joins TRBV19 and TRBJ2-2; a weak D match, TRBD2 (6 bases). Trimming cost V 8 bases and J 5 bases, with 18 bases left between them. The CDR3 contains 15 residues. Per the germline V gene, CDR1 is LNHDA and CDR2 is SQIVND (reference sequence). The CDR3 DNA sequence: TGTGCCAGTCTCGGTGTCCGGCGGGATACCGGGGAGCTGTTTTTT. Amino acids: CASLGVRRDTGELFF.

The rearrangement links TRBV7-9 to TRBJ2-1, with D possibly matching TRBD2 (6 bases). CDR3 length equals 16 residues. With 4 bases removed from V and 1 base from J, the gap between germline ends came to 14 bases. Per germline, CDR1 SEHNR and CDR2 FQNEAQ (reference sequence). The CDR3 sequence is CASSSTGARSYNEQFF. CDR3 in DNA: TGTGCCAGCAGCTCCACGGGAGCTAGGTCCTACAATGAGCAGTTCTTC.

For the CDR3, the DNA is TGCAGCGTTGGGGGCTTCGGGACAGCCTATGGCTACACCTTC. It is translated as CSVGGFGTAYGYTF. V is TRBV29-1 and J is TRBJ1-2, with 7 bases aligning to TRBD1. Trimming cost V 4 bases and J 4 bases; bases outside gene matches: 9. The CDR3 contains 14 residues. Germline CDR1 reads SQVTM; CDR2 reads ANQGSEA.

CDR3 protein: CASSLGAGGYQPQHF. The CDR3 bases are TGTGCCAGCAGCTTAGGGGCAGGGGGCTATCAGCCCCAGCATTTT. The gene calls are TRBV7-2 and TRBJ1-5; 8 positions match TRBD1. There are 15 residues in the CDR3. The germline gives CDR1 SGHTA, CDR2 FQGNSA. V trimming: 1 base; J trimming: 5 bases; junction bases outside the gene matches: 4.

The chain couples TRBV7-2 to TRBJ2-3; D remains unclear. The V end lost 6 bases, the J end lost 2 bases, and 12 bases lay between the germline ends. Germline values: CDR1 SGHTA, CDR2 FQGNSA. The CDR3 consists of 14 residues. The chain's CDR3 is CASSPARATDTQYF. The CDR3 region has the DNA TGTGCCAGCAGTCCGGCCCGGGCCACAGATACGCAGTATTTT.

This clone was counted at least ten times. V usage is TRBV30 and J usage is TRBJ2-7; D is perhaps TRBD1 (6 bases). The CDR3 loop spans 13 amino acids. Germline CDR1 and CDR2: GTSNPN and SVGIG (reference sequence). V was trimmed by 4 bases and J by 4 bases, leaving 14 bases between them. The CDR3 protein is CAWTKGVAYEQYF. CDR3 DNA: TGTGCCTGGACTAAGGGGGTGGCGTACGAGCAGTACTTC.

This chain joins TRBV7-3 and TRBJ2-2; 11 bases agree with TRBD2. With 5 bases clipped from V and 5 bases from J, the junction kept 7 bases outside the gene matches. This CDR3 comprises 16 residues. Germline lookup yields CDR1 SGHTA and CDR2 FQGTGA. CDR3 DNA sequence: TGTGCCAGCAGCCCTACTAGCGGGAGATTAACCGGGGAGCTGTTTTTT. Its protein product is CASSPTSGRLTGELFF.